The 5 T cell receptor beta chains presented below share a single source sample, sequenced in a study of long-term antiretroviral therapy in people with HIV. Version v3.0 of the immunoSEQ assay was performed at survey level. Sequencing was performed with immunoSEQ multiplex PCR; in TCRdb, only in-frame clones are kept and a portion is missing. Among 30,000 to 35,000 clones, approximately 80% were seen once, and the ten largest hold under 8.5%. This material consisted of unsorted PBMCs, taken 3.1 years after starting antiretroviral therapy. These receptors originate from a woman between 45 and 65 years old with HIV.

The J gene is TRBJ1-1, the V gene TRBV18; no reliable D call. There are 14 residues in the CDR3. Germline CDR1 reads KGHSH; CDR2 reads LQKENI. V was clipped by 3 bases and J by 1 base, with 9 bases between them. As DNA, the CDR3 is TGTGCCAGCTCACCGCGCGTGGAGAACACTGAAGCTTTCTTT. It encodes CASSPRVENTEAFF.

In this sample, this clone turned up once. The chain has TRBV7-2 and TRBJ1-4; 8 nucleotides align to TRBD1. CDR1 is SGHTA and CDR2 is FQGNSA in the germline V gene. J gave up 11 bases and V 5 bases, and 7 bases lay outside the gene matches. The CDR3 loop spans 13 amino acids. CDR3 sequence reads: CASSDDRGRKLFF. In DNA, the CDR3 is TGTGCCAGCAGCGATGACAGGGGTAGGAAACTGTTTTTT.

The rearrangement joins TRBV6-1 to TRBJ1-4, with D uncertain. Looked up from germline, CDR1 is MNHNS and CDR2 is SASEGT. Trimming removed 4 bases at V and 2 bases at J, with 8 bases between. The CDR3 is made up of 14 amino acids. The CDR3 DNA sequence: TGTGCCAGCAGTGCTGGACGGACTAATGAAAAACTGTTTTTT. Amino acid sequence: CASSAGRTNEKLFF.

V gene TRBV7-9 combines with J gene TRBJ2-6, with 7 bases aligning to TRBD2. The germline V gene has CDR1 SEHNR and CDR2 FQNEAQ (reference sequence). The junction had 16 bases not matched to a gene; V was cut back by 11 bases and J by 0 bases. This CDR3 comprises 18 residues. In DNA, the CDR3 is TGTGCCGGCAACATTGTGGGCGGGGGAAGCTCTGGGGCCAACGTCCTGACTTTC. Its translation: CAGNIVGGGSSGANVLTF.

The gene calls are TRBV4-1 and TRBJ2-3; possible D gene TRBD2, 6 bases. The germline V gene has CDR1 MGHRA and CDR2 YSYEKL. Trimming removed 0 bases at V and 0 bases at J, with 13 bases between. CDR3 length: 17 amino acids. The CDR3 loop reads CASSQDQAGLSTDTQYF. As DNA, the CDR3 is TGCGCCAGCAGCCAAGATCAGGCGGGGCTTAGCACAGATACGCAGTATTTT.